This TCR beta chain was recovered during a study of CD8 T cells in Susac syndrome. Germline values: CDR1 SGHTA, CDR2 FQGNSA. The CDR3 runs 14 residues. Trimming left V 5 bases short and J 6 bases short, with 16 bases between. RNA in amounts of roughly 0.5 to 1 ug was reverse transcribed with random hexamers. TCRdb independently ran MiXCR on the immunoSEQ multiplex PCR reads; one entry per CDR3 protein. Seen here are roughly 150,000 distinct CDR3 sequences, just under 95% observed once, and the top ten hold around 0.13%. The sequencing input was CD4+ T cells from PBMCs. The chain carries TRBV7-2 and TRBJ1-1; D might be TRBD1 (5 bases). This clonotype originated in a human donor in good health. CDR3 residues: CASSLPGVEPEAFF. CDR3 DNA sequence: TGTGCCAGCAGCCTCCCGGGGGTGGAGCCTGAAGCTTTCTTT.